This entry describes one TCR beta chain. Unique molecular identifiers were incorporated during preparation of the TCRbeta library. TCRdb itself ran the PCR reads through MiXCR, one entry per CDR3 protein. The sample shows fewer than 400,000 distinct CDR3 sequences, about a fifth of them seen only once. The data are from a study of T-cell reconstitution after alpha-beta-depleted transplantation in children. Germline trimming cut 7 bases from V and 3 bases from J; bases unmatched to any gene: 10. This CDR3 spans 16 amino acids. The specimen was PBMCs from the stem cell graft donor, collected from the stem cell graft. This chain links TRBV12-3 or TRBV12-4 with TRBJ2-2, with 8 bases fitting TRBD2. The receptor comes from a human donor who donated a stem cell graft to a child with acute myeloid leukemia. CDR3 amino acids: CASIPSASGYTGELFF. The CDR3 region has the DNA TGTGCCAGCATCCCTTCGGCTAGCGGGTACACCGGGGAGCTGTTTTTT.